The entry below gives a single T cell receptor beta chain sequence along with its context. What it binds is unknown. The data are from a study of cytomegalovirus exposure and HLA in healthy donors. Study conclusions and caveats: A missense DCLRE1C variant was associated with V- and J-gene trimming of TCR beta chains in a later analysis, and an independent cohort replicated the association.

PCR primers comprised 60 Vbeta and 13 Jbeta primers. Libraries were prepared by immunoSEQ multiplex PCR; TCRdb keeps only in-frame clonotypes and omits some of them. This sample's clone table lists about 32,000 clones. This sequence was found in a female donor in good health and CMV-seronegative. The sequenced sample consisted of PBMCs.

The CDR3 sequence is CASSAGGANTGELFF. DNA of the CDR3: TGTGCCAGCAGCGCCGGGGGGGCAAACACCGGGGAGCTGTTTTTT. This chain links TRBV9 with TRBJ2-2; TRBD2 aligns across 8 bases. With V trimmed by 3 bases and J by 2 bases, 3 bases remained unmatched. The CDR3 totals 15 residues. Germline CDR1 SGDLS, CDR2 YYNGEE. The full variable domain, completed using reference TRBV9 and TRBJ2-2, is DSGVTQTPKHLITATGQRVTLRCSPRSGDLSVYWYQQSLDQGLQFLIQYYNGEERAKGNILERFSAQQFPDLHSELNLSSLELGDSALYFCASSAGGANTGELFFGEGSRLTVL.